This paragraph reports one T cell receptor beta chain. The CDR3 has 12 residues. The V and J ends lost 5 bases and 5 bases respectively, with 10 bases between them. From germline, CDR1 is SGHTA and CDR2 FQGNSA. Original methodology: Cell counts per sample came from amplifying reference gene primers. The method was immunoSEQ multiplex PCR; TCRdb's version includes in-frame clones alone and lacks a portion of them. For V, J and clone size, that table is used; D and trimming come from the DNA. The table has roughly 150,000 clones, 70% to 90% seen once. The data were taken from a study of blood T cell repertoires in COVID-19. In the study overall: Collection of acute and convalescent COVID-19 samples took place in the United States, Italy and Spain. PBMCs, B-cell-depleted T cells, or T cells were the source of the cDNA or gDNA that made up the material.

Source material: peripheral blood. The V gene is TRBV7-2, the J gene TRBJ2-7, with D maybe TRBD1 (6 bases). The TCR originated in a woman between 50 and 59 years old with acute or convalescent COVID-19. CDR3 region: CASSNRVHEQYF. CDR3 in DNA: TGTGCCAGCAGCAACAGGGTACACGAGCAGTACTTC. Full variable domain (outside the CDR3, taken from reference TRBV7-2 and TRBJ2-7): GAGVSQSPSNKVTEKGKDVELRCDPISGHTALYWYRQSLGQGLEFLIYFQGNSAPDKSGLPSDRFSAERTGGSVSTLTIQRTQQEDSAVYLCASSNRVHEQYFGPGTRLTVT.